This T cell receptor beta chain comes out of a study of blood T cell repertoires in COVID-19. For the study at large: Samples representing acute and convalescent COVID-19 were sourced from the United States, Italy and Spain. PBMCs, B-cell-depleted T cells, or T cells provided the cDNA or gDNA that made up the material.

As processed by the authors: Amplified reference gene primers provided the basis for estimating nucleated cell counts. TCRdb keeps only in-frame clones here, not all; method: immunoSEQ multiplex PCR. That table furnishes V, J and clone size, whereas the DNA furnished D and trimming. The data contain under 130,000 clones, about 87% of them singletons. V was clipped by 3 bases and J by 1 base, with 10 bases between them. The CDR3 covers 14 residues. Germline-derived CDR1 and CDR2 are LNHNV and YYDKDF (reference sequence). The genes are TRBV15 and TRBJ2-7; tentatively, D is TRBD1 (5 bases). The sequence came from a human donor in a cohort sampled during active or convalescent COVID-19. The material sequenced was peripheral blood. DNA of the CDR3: TGTGCCACCAGCAGGAAGGACAATTCCTACGAGCAGTACTTC. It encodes CATSRKDNSYEQYF.